The 28 T cell receptor beta chains reported below all come from one sample, sequenced in a study of T cell responses to AZD1222 COVID-19 vaccine. Profiling relied on immunoSEQ multiplex PCR, and the TCRdb table lists in-frame clones only, not all of them. Among about 150,000 clones listed, about 89% were seen once. The sample consisted of peripheral blood, taken 28 days after the second AZD1222 dose. These receptors came from an adult who received the AZD1222 COVID-19 vaccine.

This chain connects TRBV27 to TRBJ1-2; D remains ambiguous. Germline CDR1 reads MNHEY; CDR2 reads SMNVEV (reference sequence). V was shortened by 6 bases and J by 7 bases, with 18 bases between the two germline ends. This CDR3 contains 14 residues. The CDR3 region is CASRTSRTSGGYTF. The DNA of the CDR3 is TGTGCCAGCAGGACTTCTAGGACGAGTGGTGGCTACACCTTC.

The chain employs TRBV12-5 and TRBJ2-5; D possibly matches TRBD1 or TRBD2 (5 bases each). Trimming removed 1 base from V and 4 bases from J, with 13 bases in between. Germline V lookup: CDR1 LGHNT, CDR2 FRNRAP. The length of the CDR3 is 15 residues. The CDR3 DNA reads TGTGCTAGTGGTTTGGGGGGTTGGGGGTCAGAGACCCAGTACTTC. The encoded protein is CASGLGGWGSETQYF.

This rearrangement joins TRBV7-9 to TRBJ2-5; unclear D gene. Germline CDR1 SEHNR, CDR2 FQNEAQ (reference sequence). The CDR3 consists of 13 residues. The V and J ends lost 3 bases and 7 bases respectively, with 12 bases between them. Here the CDR3 DNA reads TGTGCCAGCAGCTTGGGGTTCTCGGGGACCCAGTACTTC. It is translated as CASSLGFSGTQYF.

This chain connects TRBV29-1 to TRBJ2-3; 11 bases agree with TRBD2. V shed 2 bases, J shed 2 bases, and the junction held 6 bases outside the gene matches. This CDR3 is 16 amino acids long. The germline V gene encodes CDR1 SQVTM and CDR2 ANQGSEA. CDR3 sequence (DNA): TGCAGCGTTGAAAAGACTAGCGGGGCCCTCACAGATACGCAGTATTTT. Its translation is CSVEKTSGALTDTQYF.

The chain recombines TRBV10-3 with TRBJ2-3; 7 bases are a match to TRBD2. This CDR3 contains 14 residues. Germline CDR1 is ENHRY and CDR2 is SYGVKD. J was trimmed by 2 bases and V by 2 bases; bases with no gene match: 1. This CDR3 reads CAISERDYTDTQYF. The CDR3 coding sequence is TGTGCCATCAGTGAGAGGGACTACACAGATACGCAGTATTTT.

This chain joins TRBV11-3 and TRBJ1-3; maybe TRBD1 (6 bases). CDR3 length equals 20 residues. Trimming shortened V by 5 bases and J by 1 base, and 27 bases separated the two germline ends. Germline assignment: CDR1 SGHNT and CDR2 YENEEA. CDR3 region: CASSGRPWTAFLLSGNTIYF. The CDR3 region has the DNA TGTGCCAGCAGCGGGCGACCTTGGACAGCCTTTCTTCTGTCTGGAAACACCATATATTTT.

The table lists this clone with a count of one. The rearrangement links TRBV20-1 to TRBJ2-3; no clear D gene. The germline V gene has CDR1 DFQATT and CDR2 SNEGSKA (reference sequence). The CDR3 totals 11 residues. Written as DNA, the CDR3 is TGCAGCCTAAGACGGGCAGATACGCAGTATTTT. It translates to CSLRRADTQYF.

The chain couples TRBV6-2 or TRBV6-3 to TRBJ1-4; a weak D match, TRBD1 (5 bases). V was shortened by 4 bases and J by 5 bases, with 23 bases between the two germline ends. Germline CDR1 reads MNHEY; CDR2 reads SVGEGT. The CDR3 spans 18 residues. The CDR3 protein is CASSLTSPRGRMNEKLFF. CDR3 coding DNA: TGTGCCAGCAGTTTAACCTCACCCCGGGGCAGAATGAATGAAAAACTGTTTTTT.

The chain links TRBV6-5 to TRBJ1-2; 7 positions match TRBD1. The ends lost 7 bases at V and 8 bases at J; junction bases unmatched: 7. The germline CDR1 and CDR2 sequences are MNHEY and SVGAGI. The CDR3 runs to 12 residues. In nucleotides, the CDR3 is TGTGCCAGCACCCAAAGACAGGGAGGCTACACCTTC. It specifies CASTQRQGGYTF.

The chain joins TRBV7-3 to TRBJ2-1; no clear D gene. Per germline, CDR1 SGHTA and CDR2 FQGTGA. This CDR3 comprises 14 residues. Trimming left V 2 bases short and J 4 bases short, with 9 bases between. CDR3 nucleotide sequence: TGTGCCAGCAGCTTAGTTGCCGAATACAATGAGCAGTTCTTC. Translation gives CASSLVAEYNEQFF.

This clone was recorded only once. The chain links TRBV5-1 to TRBJ1-3; D ambiguous. The CDR3 runs to 14 residues. Trimming took off 2 bases at V and 3 bases at J, with 9 bases between the two ends. CDR1 and CDR2 from the germline V gene are SGHRS and YFSETQ. In DNA form, the CDR3 reads TGCGCCAGCAGCTTAGGGAGGTTTGGAAACACCATATATTTT. Residues: CASSLGRFGNTIYF.

This chain links TRBV21-1 with TRBJ2-3. TRBV21-1 is recorded as a pseudogene. The CDR3 has 15 amino acids. The CDR3 loop reads CASSAEGPLRDTQYF. For the CDR3, the DNA is TGTGCCAGCAGCGCAGAAGGGCCTCTGAGAGATACGCAGTATTTT.

The table lists this clone with a count of one. This sample also contains other DNA sequences that code for the same CDR3. This chain uses TRBV7-9 with TRBJ1-2, with 8 bases identical to TRBD1. Germline trimming cut 5 bases from V and 4 bases from J; bases unmatched to any gene: 3. The CDR3 is 13 residues long. The germline V gene encodes CDR1 SEHNR and CDR2 FQNEAQ (reference sequence). The CDR3 loop is CASSPGTGYGYTF. Here the CDR3 DNA reads TGTGCCAGCAGCCCAGGGACAGGCTATGGCTACACCTTC.

The chain links TRBV5-1 to TRBJ1-1; D not resolved. The germline V gene has CDR1 SGHRS and CDR2 YFSETQ. Trimming removed 4 bases from V and 3 bases from J, with 10 bases in between. The CDR3 spans 13 residues. The CDR3 spells CASSRAEDTEAFF. CDR3 DNA: TGCGCCAGCAGCAGGGCTGAAGACACTGAAGCTTTCTTT.

The chain joins TRBV30 to TRBJ1-2; D remains ambiguous. Deletions cut 7 bases from V and 0 bases from J, with 18 bases between. The CDR3 sequence is 15 residues long. Germline loops: CDR1 GTSNPN, CDR2 SVGIG (reference sequence). The chain's CDR3 is CAYLVRGRANYGYTF. For the CDR3, the DNA is TGTGCCTACTTGGTTCGGGGTAGAGCTAACTATGGCTACACCTTC. Full variable domain (outside the CDR3, taken from reference TRBV30 and TRBJ1-2): SQTIHQWPATLVQPVGSPLSLECTVEGTSNPNLYWYRQAAGRGLQLLFYSVGIGQISSEVPQNLSASRPQDRQFILSSKKLLLSDSGFYLCAYLVRGRANYGYTFGSGTRLTVV.

Only one count was recorded for this clone. This chain uses TRBV7-3 with TRBJ1-1; weak D call: TRBD1 (6 bases). Germline V lookup: CDR1 SGHTA, CDR2 FQGTGA. The CDR3 is made up of 15 amino acids. V was clipped by 1 base and J by 6 bases, with 15 bases between them. The CDR3 DNA is TGTGCCAGCAGCTTAAATTTGGGGGCATGGGCTGAAGCTTTCTTT. Amino acids: CASSLNLGAWAEAFF. Using reference TRBV7-3 and TRBJ1-1 for the parts outside the CDR3, the full variable domain is GAGVSQTPSNKVTEKGKYVELRCDPISGHTALYWYRQSLGQGPEFLIYFQGTGAADDSGLPNDRFFAVRPEGSVSTLKIQRTERGDSAVYLCASSLNLGAWAEAFFGQGTRLTVV.

The V call is TRBV7-2, the J call TRBJ1-1; 7 bases align to TRBD1. This CDR3 comprises 14 residues. Looked up from germline, CDR1 is SGHTA and CDR2 is FQGNSA. The V gene end was trimmed by 1 base and the J gene end by 6 bases; junction bases not matched to a gene: 5. CDR3 nucleotides: TGTGCCAGCAGCTTAGACAGGGGAGGGTCTGAAGCTTTCTTT. Translating it yields CASSLDRGGSEAFF.

In this sample, this clone turned up once. The chain employs TRBV7-2 and TRBJ1-1, with unresolved D. Trimming shortened V by 1 base and J by 1 base, and 13 bases separated the two germline ends. The CDR3 covers 16 residues. Germline V CDR1 and CDR2: SGHTA, FQGNSA. The CDR3 sequence is CASSLDSVRKNTEAFF. The CDR3 DNA is TGTGCCAGCAGCTTAGATTCGGTCAGAAAGAACACTGAAGCTTTCTTT.

CDR3 sequence: CATEPGQGYEQYF. The CDR3 DNA reads TGTGCCACCGAGCCGGGACAGGGGTACGAGCAGTACTTC. The chain couples TRBV28 to TRBJ2-7, with 10 bases identical to TRBD1. Germline V gene lookup returns CDR1 MDHEN and CDR2 SYDVKM. The CDR3 extends over 13 amino acids. With V trimmed by 10 bases and J by 4 bases, 7 bases remained unmatched.

This clone appeared a few times. The chain combines TRBV4-2 with TRBJ1-2; TRBD1 aligns across 10 bases. After removal of 1 base from V and 5 bases from J, the junction contained 7 bases not matched to a gene. The CDR3 spans 16 residues. Germline loops: CDR1 LGHNA, CDR2 YNFKEQ. CDR3 in DNA: TGTGCCAGCAGCCAAGTTAAGACAGGGGGCCCATATGGCTACACCTTC. This sequence encodes CASSQVKTGGPYGYTF.

CDR3 bases: TGTGCCAGCAGCTTGTTGGGACAGGATAATTCACCCCTCCACTTT. Encoded protein: CASSLLGQDNSPLHF. The chain is built from TRBV5-8 and TRBJ1-6; 8 bases match TRBD1. J gave up 5 bases and V 1 base, and 2 bases lay outside the gene matches. CDR1 is SGHTS and CDR2 is YDEGEE in the germline V gene. The CDR3 covers 15 residues.

This rearrangement joins TRBV25-1 to TRBJ1-2; D is uncertain. Germline V lookup: CDR1 MGHDK, CDR2 SYGVNS. This CDR3 has 15 amino acids. The ends were cut back, 4 bases at V and 8 bases at J, with 20 bases in the middle. CDR3 residues: CASSVGITAAGGYTF. The CDR3 DNA is TGTGCCAGCAGTGTTGGTATAACAGCCGCCGGGGGCTACACCTTC.

This clone has just one count. The rearrangement links TRBV11-2 to TRBJ1-2; D is possibly TRBD1 (6 bases). Germline loops: CDR1 SGHAT, CDR2 FQNNGV. The CDR3 is 13 residues long. V lost 0 bases and J 8 bases, leaving 10 bases between the germline ends. The CDR3: CASSLDPGVGYTF. As DNA, the CDR3 is TGTGCCAGCAGCTTAGATCCAGGGGTCGGCTACACCTTC.

The genes are TRBV5-4 and TRBJ2-4; no firm D call. This CDR3 is 14 amino acids long. V dropped 0 bases and J dropped 0 bases, with 4 bases sitting between them. Germline CDR1 and CDR2: SGHNT and YYREEE (reference sequence). The CDR3 region has the DNA TGTGCCAGCAGCTTGGAGGTAGCCAAAAACATTCAGTACTTC. Translation gives CASSLEVAKNIQYF.

This sequence joins TRBV6-5 and TRBJ2-6; D is unclear. The germline gives CDR1 MNHEY, CDR2 SVGAGI. Trimming cost V 5 bases and J 0 bases, with 5 bases left between them. The CDR3 extends over 14 amino acids. CDR3 bases: TGTGCCAGCAGTCCTGACTCTGGGGCCAACGTCCTGACTTTC. Translating it yields CASSPDSGANVLTF.

The genes are TRBV11-1 and TRBJ2-7; 14 nucleotides line up with TRBD2. This CDR3 has 15 amino acids. V lost 5 bases, J lost 7 bases, and 7 bases stayed unmatched. Germline V gene lookup returns CDR1 SGHAT and CDR2 FQDESV (reference sequence). CDR3 nucleotide sequence: TGTGCCAGCAGCCCCCGGGGACTAGCGGGAGCTGAGCAGTACTTC. Translation gives CASSPRGLAGAEQYF.

The rearrangement links TRBV19 to TRBJ1-2; possible D gene TRBD1, 5 bases. The length of the CDR3 is 17 residues. The germline V gene has CDR1 LNHDA and CDR2 SQIVND (reference sequence). Trimming took off 3 bases at V and 2 bases at J, with 19 bases between the two ends. The CDR3 sequence is CASSMGRGRTINYGYTF. The DNA of the CDR3 is TGTGCCAGTAGTATGGGGAGGGGCAGAACAATCAACTATGGCTACACCTTC.

The chain has TRBV11-1 and TRBJ2-5; possible D gene TRBD2, 6 bases. The CDR3 has 13 residues. Germline CDR1 reads SGHAT; CDR2 reads FQDESV (reference sequence). The germline V and J ends were trimmed by 10 bases and 2 bases, with 14 bases remaining between them. CDR3 in DNA: TGTGCCACCACCGGGACTTTGCAAGAGACCCAGTACTTC. This sequence encodes CATTGTLQETQYF.